This T cell receptor (beta chain) was identified during a study of blood T cells in healthy people across ages. Donors each provided ten milliliters of peripheral blood. In the case of this clonotype: Its antigen is unidentified.

General study results and limits: Researchers report that TCR beta diversity correlated strongly with naive T cell percentage.

The trim removed 5 bases at V and 3 bases at J, leaving 8 bases unmatched. CDR1 and CDR2 from the germline V gene are PRHDT and FYEKMQ (reference sequence). This CDR3 has 15 residues. The authors ran a second PCR of about 6 to 12 cycles using a sample-barcoded 5' primer and a J-beta primer mix. Paired-end reads containing CDR3 totaled no fewer than 3 million for each sample. TCRdb called the 5' RACE reads again in MiXCR, with one record for every CDR3 protein. The sample has roughly 1,800,000 distinct CDR3 sequences; about 50% are singletons. J is TRBJ2-7 and V is TRBV13; 9 positions agree with TRBD1. Sample: blood. The receptor was isolated from a woman in her thirties or forties in good health. The CDR3 protein is CASSHGTGRGYEQYF. The DNA of the CDR3 is TGTGCCAGCAGCCACGGGACAGGGAGGGGCTACGAGCAGTACTTC.